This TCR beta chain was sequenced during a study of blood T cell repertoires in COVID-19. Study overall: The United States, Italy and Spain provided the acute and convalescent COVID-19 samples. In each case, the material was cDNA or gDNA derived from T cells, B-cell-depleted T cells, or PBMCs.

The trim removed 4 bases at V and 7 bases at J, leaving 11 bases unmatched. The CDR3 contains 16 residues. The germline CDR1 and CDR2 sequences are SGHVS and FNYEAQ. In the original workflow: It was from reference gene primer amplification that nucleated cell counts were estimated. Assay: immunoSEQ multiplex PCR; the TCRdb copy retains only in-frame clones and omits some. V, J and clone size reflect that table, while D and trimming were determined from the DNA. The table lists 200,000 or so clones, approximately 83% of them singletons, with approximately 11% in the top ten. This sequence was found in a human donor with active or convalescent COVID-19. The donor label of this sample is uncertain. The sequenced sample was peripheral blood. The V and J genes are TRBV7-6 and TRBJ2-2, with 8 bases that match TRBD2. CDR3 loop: CASSSPVAGGIGELFF. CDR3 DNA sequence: TGTGCCAGCAGCTCCCCAGTTGCGGGAGGTATCGGGGAGCTGTTTTTT.